This T cell receptor (beta chain) was sequenced in a study of low-dose radiotherapy and immunotherapy resistance in tumors. Study-level information: Patients of Cohort 1 had 0.5 Gy fractions every 2 weeks, which summed to 6.5 Gy. Treatment of Cohort 2 consisted of 1 Gy per fraction every two weeks, amounting to 13 Gy over 26 weeks.

The time point was: before trial treatment. Ipilimumab, nivolumab, aspirin, low-dose cyclophosphamide and low-dose radiotherapy were administered to donors. TRAV and TRBV primers primed cDNA for both TCRalpha and TCRbeta. Both a constant-region primer and a V-primer adapter served to amplify TCRs across around 20 PCR cycles. Isolated mRNA was amplified by in vitro transcription. MiXCR was run by TCRdb on the reads, yielding one entry per CDR3 protein. The table records fewer than 90,000 distinct CDR3 sequences, under 20% of them present only once. The CDR3 sequence is 12 residues long. Trimming removed 2 bases from V and 1 base from J, with 3 bases in between. The germline CDR1 and CDR2 sequences are SGHDN and FVKESK.

Specimen: PBMCs, collected before treatment. V and J are TRBV14 and TRBJ2-7; D ambiguous. This clonotype was sampled from a male donor with prostate cancer. In DNA, the CDR3 is TGTGCCAGCAGCCAAATATCCTACGAGCAGTACTTC. Protein product: CASSQISYEQYF.